Listed below are T cell receptor beta chains from one sample, sequenced in a study of post-analysis software for immune sequencing data. TCRdb re-analysed the PCR reads in MiXCR, keeping a single row per CDR3 protein. The table lists some 690,000 distinct CDR3 sequences, less than 35% of them singletons. Sample: blood. The receptors come from a girl aged 10 to 17 with multiple sclerosis. The CDR3 runs from the conserved cysteine through the conserved F or W. D genes are given only for firm matches. Clone size, where shown, is once, few, many, or a class for clones that have expanded.

DNA | CDR3 | V | size | D | J
TGTGCCCGGCTAGGGGGTCCCGATACGCAGTATTTT | CARLGGPDTQYF | TRBV21-1 | NA | NA | TRBJ2-3
TGCAGCGTTATGAACCAGGGGAGCACAGATACGCAGTATTTT | CSVMNQGSTDTQYF | TRBV29-1 | many | NA | TRBJ2-3
TGTGCCAGCAGCGTAGCTGGGCCAGGGAGGGCGGATGAGCAGTTCTTC | CASSVAGPGRADEQFF | TRBV9 | NA | TRBD2 | TRBJ2-1
TGTGCCAGCAGTTTCCCGGGGGCCCGTGATACGCAGTATTTT | CASSFPGARDTQYF | TRBV27 | few | NA | TRBJ2-3
TGTGCCAGCAGTCAGGGGGACGGGTGGGATGAGCAGTTCTTC | CASSQGDGWDEQFF | TRBV7-6 | few | TRBD1 | TRBJ2-1
TGTGCCAGCAGCGCGGAGGGGTTAGGGGCAGATACGCAGTATTTT | CASSAEGLGADTQYF | TRBV9 | NA | NA | TRBJ2-3
TGTGCCAGCAGCGGAGGGGACGGGAACTATGGCTACACCTTC | CASSGGDGNYGYTF | TRBV5-6 | few | NA | TRBJ1-2
TGCAGCGTTGGGGGGGCCAACGTCCGGACTTTC | CSVGGANVRTF | TRBV29-1 | NA | NA | TRBJ2-6
TGTGCCAGCAGTTTCCGGGACAGGGGGCATGGCTACACCTTC | CASSFRDRGHGYTF | TRBV12-3/TRBV12-4 | NA | TRBD1 | TRBJ1-2
TGTGCCAGCAGCGCAGGAGACGGGAATCAGCCCCAGCATTTT | CASSAGDGNQPQHF | TRBV9 | NA | NA | TRBJ1-5
TGTGCCAGCAGCCCGCCCGGGACAGCCGGCTACACCTTC | CASSPPGTAGYTF | TRBV12-3/TRBV12-4 | NA | TRBD1 | TRBJ1-2